Listed here are 7 T cell receptor beta chains from one sample, sequenced in a study of control samples from healthy donors and cancer patients. Measured with immunoSEQ multiplex PCR; TCRdb has only the in-frame clones, and not every one. The table has about 130,000 clones, approximately 90% seen once. Input material: blood. The receptor source for this set is a middle-aged man in good health.

The rearrangement uses TRBV11-2 and TRBJ2-1; TRBD1 might be the D (6 bases). The germline CDR1 and CDR2 sequences are SGHAT and FQNNGV. The CDR3 runs 16 residues. The V end lost 7 bases, the J end lost 4 bases, and 20 bases lay between the germline ends. In nucleotides, the CDR3 is TGTGCCAGCACCTCTAGGTCGGCAGGGGAGTACAATGAGCAGTTCTTC. Its protein product is CASTSRSAGEYNEQFF.

The genes are TRBV7-2 and TRBJ2-1, with 8 bases lining up with TRBD2. The CDR3 is 15 amino acids. The V gene end was trimmed by 3 bases and the J gene end by 7 bases; junction bases not matched to a gene: 8. CDR1 is SGHTA, CDR2 FQGNSA, per germline. The CDR3 region is CASSLIGTRGNEQFF. CDR3 DNA sequence: TGTGCCAGCAGCTTGATCGGGACTAGGGGTAATGAGCAGTTCTTC.

V is TRBV5-1 and J is TRBJ1-5, with 11 bases that match TRBD1. Germline CDR1 SGHRS, CDR2 YFSETQ. V lost 4 bases, J lost 6 bases, and 6 bases stayed unmatched. This CDR3 contains 15 residues. CDR3: CASSVGQGDSQPQHF. The CDR3 region has the DNA TGCGCCAGCAGCGTGGGACAGGGGGATAGTCAGCCCCAGCATTTT.

This chain joins TRBV21-1 and TRBJ1-5. TRBV21-1 is recorded as a pseudogene. The CDR3 is 17 amino acids. Here the CDR3 DNA reads TGTGCCAGCAGCAAAGTGGGTGGAGGGGATTGCAATCAGCCCCAGCATTTT. Translating gives CASSKVGGGDCNQPQHF.

This clone was seen just once. The chain has TRBV4-2 and TRBJ1-1, with D possibly TRBD1 on 6 matching bases. Germline V gene sequence: CDR1 LGHNA, CDR2 YNFKEQ. The germline V and J ends were trimmed by 3 bases and 2 bases, with 16 bases remaining between them. The CDR3 has 16 residues. The CDR3 bases are TGTGCCAGCAGCCAGGCCACCGGGACACCAAACACTGAAGCTTTCTTT. Translating it yields CASSQATGTPNTEAFF.

This clone has just one count. The chain employs TRBV6-2 or TRBV6-3 and TRBJ2-3; D not certain. Deletions cut 6 bases from V and 4 bases from J, with 14 bases between. The CDR3 spans 14 residues. CDR1 and CDR2 (germline): MNHEY, SVGEGT. Written as DNA, the CDR3 is TGTGCCAGCAGCCCTCTACCGGTAGCAGATACGCAGTATTTT. Encoded protein: CASSPLPVADTQYF.

V gene TRBV19 combines with J gene TRBJ1-4; D perhaps matches TRBD1 (5 bases). Germline assignment: CDR1 LNHDA and CDR2 SQIVND (reference sequence). V lost 2 bases, J lost 4 bases, and 11 bases lay in between. The CDR3 runs 15 residues. The CDR3 region has the DNA TGTGCCAGTAGTATATACGGGGGTGGTAATGAAAAACTGTTTTTT. Protein: CASSIYGGGNEKLFF.